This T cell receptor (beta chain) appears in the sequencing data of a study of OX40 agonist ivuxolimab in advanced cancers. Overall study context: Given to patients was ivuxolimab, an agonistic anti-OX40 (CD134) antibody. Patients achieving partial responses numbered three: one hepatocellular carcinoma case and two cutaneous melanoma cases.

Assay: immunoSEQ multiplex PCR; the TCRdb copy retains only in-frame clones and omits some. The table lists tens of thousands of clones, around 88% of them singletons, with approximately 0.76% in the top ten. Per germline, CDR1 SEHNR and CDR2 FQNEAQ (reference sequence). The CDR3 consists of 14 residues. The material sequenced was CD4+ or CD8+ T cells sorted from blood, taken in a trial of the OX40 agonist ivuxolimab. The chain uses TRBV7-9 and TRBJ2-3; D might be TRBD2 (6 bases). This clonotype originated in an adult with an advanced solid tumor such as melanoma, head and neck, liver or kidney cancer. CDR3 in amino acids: CTLTGTAHTDTQYF. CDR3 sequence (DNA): TGTACCCTCACCGGGACTGCCCACACAGATACGCAGTATTTT.